The present entry profiles one TCR beta chain with its context. This clonotype was seen at least ten times. The antigen it binds to is not known. No base qualities exist here, and no much larger clone lies one base off it. The data belong to a study of CDR3 diversity in severe acne (dated by TCRdb to the late 2010s). The library was made by PCR. The instrument given in TCRdb is Illumina HiSeq 2000. TCRdb reprocessed the public reads (quality trimming at Q25 with fastp, clone calling with MiXCR) and kept in-frame beta chains. Rows with one shared CDR3 protein collapse into an entry with the most common genes and DNA. For this sample the table gives some 84,000 distinct CDR3 sequences, of which roughly half were detected only once. Of the sample, roughly a tenth is held by the ten largest clones. CDR1 and CDR2 are read off the germline V gene as MNHEY and SVGEGT. Including cysteine and phenylalanine, the CDR3 has 12 amino acids. Of all the DNA, just the CDR3 is kept, 36 bases in frame from base 1. V and J lose 7 bases and 2 bases, and a span of 8 bases separates them.

This clonotype was sampled from a male donor in good health, serving as a control. Sequences were obtained from blood. The chain was built from TRBV6-2 or TRBV6-3 and TRBJ1-1; D gene: possibly TRBD1, on 5 matching bases. The CDR3: CASIQGNTEAFF. Read as DNA, the sequence is TGTGCCAGCATCCAGGGAAACACTGAAGCTTTCTTT.